In this sample, the clone carrying this T cell receptor beta chain turned up a few times. Its antigen is unidentified. The data were obtained in a study of T cells after yellow fever vaccination. In TCRdb, the 5' RACE reads were re-called with MiXCR into one record per CDR3 protein. The data contain around 340,000 distinct CDR3 sequences, 8.7% of them singletons. The CDR3 length is 14 residues. The germline gives CDR1 DFQATT, CDR2 SNEGSKA (reference sequence). Trimming left V 2 bases short and J 1 base short, with 11 bases between. Overall study results and limits: On re-exposure, the response was weaker but peaked faster, at day 5 versus 15.

The sequence derives from a man aged 18 to 30 who received the YFV17D yellow fever vaccine. The rearrangement joins TRBV20-1 to TRBJ1-1; no definite D call. The sample consisted of PBMCs, taken on the day of the first yellow fever vaccination. The CDR3 spells CSARPGAQNTEAFF. The CDR3 DNA reads TGCAGTGCTAGACCGGGAGCACAGAACACTGAAGCTTTCTTT.